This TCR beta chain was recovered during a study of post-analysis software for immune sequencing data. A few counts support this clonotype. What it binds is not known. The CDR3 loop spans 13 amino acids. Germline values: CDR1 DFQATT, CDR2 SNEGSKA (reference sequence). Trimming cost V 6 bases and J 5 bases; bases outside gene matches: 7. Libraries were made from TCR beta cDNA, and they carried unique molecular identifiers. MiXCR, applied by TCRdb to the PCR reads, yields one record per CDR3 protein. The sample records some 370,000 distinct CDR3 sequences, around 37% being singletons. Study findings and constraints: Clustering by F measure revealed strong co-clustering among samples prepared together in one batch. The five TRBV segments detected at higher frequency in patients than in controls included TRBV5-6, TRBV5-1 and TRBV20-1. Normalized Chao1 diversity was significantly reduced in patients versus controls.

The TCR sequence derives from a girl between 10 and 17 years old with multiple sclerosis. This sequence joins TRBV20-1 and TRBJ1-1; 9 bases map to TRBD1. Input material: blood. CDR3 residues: CSAYTGGPTEAFF. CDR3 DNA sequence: TGCAGTGCCTATACAGGGGGCCCAACTGAAGCTTTCTTT.